This T cell receptor (beta chain) is drawn from a study of cytomegalovirus exposure and HLA in healthy donors. Findings of the study overall: Some highly shared sequence variants likely arose as a pipeline artifact.

About this clone itself: The antigen is unknown.

The CDR3 runs 15 residues. Germline trimming cut 1 base from V and 0 bases from J; bases unmatched to any gene: 2. From germline, CDR1 is LGHNA and CDR2 YSLEER. PCR employed 60 Vbeta and 13 Jbeta primers. Measured with immunoSEQ multiplex PCR; TCRdb has only the in-frame clones, and not every one. The listing contains about 160,000 clones. The chain is built from TRBV4-3 and TRBJ2-7, with 8 positions matching TRBD2. The origin of this receptor is a man aged 25 to 45 in good health and CMV-seronegative. What was sequenced was PBMCs. The DNA for the CDR3 is TGCGCCAGCAGCCAAGGGCTAGCGGGCTCCTACGAGCAGTACTTC. This sequence encodes CASSQGLAGSYEQYF.